The 25 T cell receptor beta chains listed next were all sequenced from one sample in a study of blood T cell repertoires in COVID-19. Measured with immunoSEQ multiplex PCR; TCRdb has only the in-frame clones, and not every one. The sample lists around 470,000 clones, 90% occurring once. The sequencing input was PBMCs or T cells enriched from blood (not recorded which). Receptors were obtained from a man between 18 and 35 years old who had recovered from COVID-19.

This rearrangement joins TRBV2 to TRBJ1-2, with TRBD1 matching over 10 bases. There are 14 residues in the CDR3. The V gene end was trimmed by 6 bases and the J gene end by 0 bases; junction bases not matched to a gene: 1. CDR1 and CDR2 from the germline V gene are SNHLY and FYNNEI. The CDR3 DNA reads as TGTGCCAGCAGAGGACAGGGGGCTAACTATGGCTACACCTTC. Translating gives CASRGQGANYGYTF. The entire variable domain, with the rest obtained from reference TRBV2 and TRBJ1-2, is as follows: EPEVTQTPSHQVTQMGQEVILRCVPISNHLYFYWYRQILGQKVEFLVSFYNNEISEKSEIFDDQFSVERPDGSNFTLKIRSTKLEDSAMYFCASRGQGANYGYTFGSGTRLTVV.

The chain links TRBV2 to TRBJ1-1, with D possibly matching TRBD1 (5 bases). Trimming shortened V by 6 bases and J by 1 base, and 9 bases separated the two germline ends. The germline V gene has CDR1 SNHLY and CDR2 FYNNEI. The CDR3 runs 13 residues. CDR3: CASRQTANTEAFF. The CDR3 DNA sequence: TGTGCCAGCAGACAGACAGCGAACACTGAAGCTTTCTTT.

The CDR3 DNA reads as TGTGCCAGCACTACAGGACCCGGGGAGCTGTTTTTT. It codes for CASTTGPGELFF. V is TRBV13 and J is TRBJ2-2; D perhaps matches TRBD1 (5 bases). Germline V gene sequence: CDR1 PRHDT, CDR2 FYEKMQ (reference sequence). This CDR3 spans 12 amino acids. Trimming stripped 7 bases from V and 6 bases from J, with 9 bases between.

This clone was seen once. This sequence joins TRBV27 and TRBJ2-7, with D hard to call. V lost 5 bases, J lost 0 bases, and 8 bases lay in between. The CDR3 has 13 residues. Looked up from germline, CDR1 is MNHEY and CDR2 is SMNVEV (reference sequence). The CDR3 here is CASSLHSSYEQYF. The CDR3 DNA reads as TGTGCCAGCAGTCTCCACTCCTCCTACGAGCAGTACTTC.

J is TRBJ1-1 and V is TRBV19; 9 bases line up with TRBD1. The ends lost 10 bases at V and 6 bases at J; junction bases unmatched: 15. The germline gives CDR1 LNHDA, CDR2 SQIVND (reference sequence). The CDR3 is 15 amino acids. The CDR3 protein is CATRTGVTLLPEAFF. CDR3 in DNA: TGTGCCACCAGGACAGGGGTAACTCTCCTTCCTGAAGCTTTCTTT.

As regards this clone: Other DNA sequences in this specimen translate into the identical CDR3. The J gene is TRBJ2-3, the V gene TRBV19; the match to TRBD2 covers 8 bases. The CDR3 has 15 residues. Per the germline V gene, CDR1 is LNHDA and CDR2 is SQIVND (reference sequence). V dropped 4 bases and J dropped 0; count of bases not matched to a gene: 3. The CDR3 sequence: CASSSTSGSTDTQYF. The DNA for the CDR3 is TGTGCCAGTAGTAGTACTAGCGGAAGCACAGATACGCAGTATTTT.

The J gene is TRBJ1-2, the V gene TRBV6-2 or TRBV6-3; 9 bases map to TRBD1. This CDR3 is built from 13 residues. The germline V gene encodes CDR1 MNHEY and CDR2 SVGEGT. Trimming removed 4 bases from V and 8 bases from J; junction bases left unmatched: 5. The CDR3 loop reads CASSSDRGWGYTF. CDR3 nucleotide sequence: TGTGCCAGCAGTTCGGACAGGGGATGGGGCTACACCTTC.

This sequence joins TRBV27 and TRBJ2-2; 9 bases are shared with TRBD2. This CDR3 is 16 amino acids long. Germline trimming cut 4 bases from V and 5 bases from J; bases unmatched to any gene: 8. The germline gives CDR1 MNHEY, CDR2 SMNVEV (reference sequence). The CDR3 loop is CASSSPSSGRTGELFF. As DNA, the CDR3 is TGTGCCAGCAGTTCCCCGAGTAGCGGGAGAACCGGGGAGCTGTTTTTT.

This clone appeared a single time. The chain joins TRBV19 to TRBJ2-2; 9 bases match TRBD1. Losses at the gene ends were 9 bases for V and 3 bases for J; bases not matched to a gene: 2. Looked up from germline, CDR1 is LNHDA and CDR2 is SQIVND (reference sequence). CDR3 length: 13 residues. CDR3 amino acids: CASGTGHTGELFF. Here the CDR3 DNA reads TGTGCCAGCGGGACAGGGCACACCGGGGAGCTGTTTTTT.

In its sample, this clone was seen once. The chain joins TRBV2 to TRBJ2-1; 7 bases align to TRBD1. V lost 6 bases to trimming and J lost 10 bases; unmatched junction nucleotides: 6. The CDR3 runs 12 residues. Germline V gene sequence: CDR1 SNHLY, CDR2 FYNNEI. In DNA, the CDR3 is TGTGCCAGCAGCGGACAGGCAGGGGAGCAGTTCTTC. Protein product: CASSGQAGEQFF.

The chain combines TRBV7-8 with TRBJ1-5; possibly TRBD1 for D (6 bases). This CDR3 spans 15 amino acids. Germline-derived CDR1 and CDR2 are SGHVS and FQNEAQ. Trimming removed 1 base from V and 1 base from J, with 8 bases in between. As DNA, the CDR3 is TGTGCCAGCAGCTTAGTGGGGGCAAGCAATCAGCCCCAGCATTTT. Translation: CASSLVGASNQPQHF.

The sample holds one count of this clone. V usage is TRBV27 and J usage is TRBJ1-2; D not resolved. There are 13 residues in the CDR3. Germline values: CDR1 MNHEY, CDR2 SMNVEV (reference sequence). V shed 2 bases and J shed 0 bases, with 4 bases lying between them. DNA for the CDR3: TGTGCCAGCAGTTTACTTCCTAACTATGGCTACACCTTC. It yields the protein CASSLLPNYGYTF.

The rearrangement links TRBV7-9 to TRBJ1-1; maybe TRBD1 (5 bases). The CDR3 consists of 13 residues. Trimming pared 4 bases from V and 6 bases from J, leaving 12 bases between. In germline, CDR1 is SEHNR, CDR2 FQNEAQ (reference sequence). CDR3 bases: TGTGCCAGCAGCTGGGAGGGGACCTCTGAAGCTTTCTTT. It translates to CASSWEGTSEAFF.

This chain links TRBV19 with TRBJ1-4, with 7 nucleotides matching TRBD1. Germline loops: CDR1 LNHDA, CDR2 SQIVND (reference sequence). Losses at the gene ends were 4 bases for V and 13 bases for J; bases not matched to a gene: 18. The CDR3 sequence is 16 residues long. The CDR3 protein is CASSTALTGIIMTLFF. The DNA for the CDR3 is TGTGCCAGTAGTACCGCCCTGACAGGGATAATAATGACACTGTTTTTT.

The rearrangement links TRBV19 to TRBJ1-2; possibly TRBD1 for D (6 bases). V lost 7 bases and J 4 bases, leaving 13 bases between the germline ends. The germline CDR1 and CDR2 sequences are LNHDA and SQIVND (reference sequence). The CDR3 has 13 amino acids. The CDR3 DNA follows: TGTGCCAGTACCGTGGACAGCCTCTATGGCTACACCTTC. Residues: CASTVDSLYGYTF.

This chain's CDR3 is CASSEVPLTDTQYF. Written as DNA, the CDR3 is TGTGCCAGCTCGGAGGTACCCCTGACAGATACGCAGTATTTT. The rearrangement links TRBV28 to TRBJ2-3; perhaps TRBD2 as D (5 bases). V dropped 8 bases and J dropped 3 bases, with 15 bases sitting between them. This CDR3 contains 14 residues. Germline V CDR1 and CDR2: MDHEN, SYDVKM.

V usage is TRBV5-4 and J usage is TRBJ2-1; 7 bases fit TRBD2. CDR3 length: 15 residues. Germline values: CDR1 SGHNT, CDR2 YYREEE (reference sequence). V was pared by 4 bases and J by 0 bases, with 4 bases of the junction left unmatched. The chain's CDR3 is CASSRRGDSYNEQFF. The CDR3 DNA reads as TGTGCCAGCAGCCGACGGGGGGACTCCTACAATGAGCAGTTCTTC.

This clone turned up a few times. V gene TRBV6-4 combines with J gene TRBJ1-1, with TRBD1 as a possible D gene (5 bases). The germline V gene encodes CDR1 MRHNA and CDR2 SNTAGT. CDR3 length: 17 amino acids. V shed 7 bases and J shed 0 bases, with 21 bases lying between them. This CDR3 reads CASIGGVGEVMNTEAFF. For the CDR3, the DNA is TGTGCCAGCATTGGCGGGGTAGGGGAGGTAATGAACACTGAAGCTTTCTTT.

This chain connects TRBV3-1 (or the pseudogene TRBV3-2) to TRBJ1-2, with D maybe TRBD1 (6 bases). Per germline, CDR1 LGHDT and CDR2 YNNKEL (reference sequence). Trimming left V 1 base short and J 2 bases short, with 8 bases between. The CDR3 has 14 residues. The CDR3 nucleotides read TGTGCCAGCAGCCAAGCGGGACACAACTATGGCTACACCTTC. Residues: CASSQAGHNYGYTF.

A single count supports this clone. The chain links TRBV3-1 (or the pseudogene TRBV3-2) to TRBJ1-3; 8 bases match TRBD1. The CDR3 sequence is 18 residues long. Trimming removed 4 bases from V and 3 bases from J; junction bases left unmatched: 14. The germline V gene encodes CDR1 LGHDT and CDR2 YNNKEL (reference sequence). CDR3 region: CASSRIGSGRGLGNTIYF. In DNA form, the CDR3 reads TGTGCCAGCAGCCGTATAGGTTCGGGCAGGGGGCTTGGAAACACCATATATTTT.

The chain joins TRBV14 to TRBJ2-3; 9 positions agree with TRBD1. This CDR3 has 15 amino acids. Germline loops: CDR1 SGHDN, CDR2 FVKESK. Germline trimming cut 5 bases from V and 3 bases from J; bases unmatched to any gene: 6. DNA of the CDR3: TGTGCCAGCAGCACCCGGGACAGGGCGACAGATACGCAGTATTTT. This encodes CASSTRDRATDTQYF.

The chain links TRBV5-1 to TRBJ2-5, with 9 nucleotides matching TRBD2. Trimming removed 5 bases from V and 5 bases from J; junction bases left unmatched: 7. Germline V gene sequence: CDR1 SGHRS, CDR2 YFSETQ. This CDR3 is 14 amino acids long. This CDR3 reads CASSSAGGQETQYF. The CDR3 DNA is TGCGCCAGCAGTTCGGCGGGAGGGCAGGAGACCCAGTACTTC.

The chain employs TRBV9 and TRBJ1-1; TRBD1 might be the D (5 bases). Trimming took off 3 bases at V and 6 bases at J, with 18 bases between the two ends. The germline CDR1 and CDR2 sequences are SGDLS and YYNGEE. CDR3 length: 15 amino acids. CDR3 sequence: CASSGFDQGGAEAFF. CDR3 nucleotide sequence: TGTGCCAGCAGCGGATTCGACCAGGGTGGCGCTGAAGCTTTCTTT.

The V and J genes are TRBV18 and TRBJ1-3, with 9 bases identical to TRBD1. The CDR3 is 17 amino acids. In germline, CDR1 is KGHSH, CDR2 LQKENI. J lost 4 bases, V lost 3 bases, and 10 bases had no gene match. CDR3 bases: TGTGCCAGCTCACCCACAGGGGGCGAGTCTTACGGAAACACCATATATTTT. Its translation is CASSPTGGESYGNTIYF.

The gene calls are TRBV2 and TRBJ1-2, with unresolved D. V was cut by 0 bases and J by 8 bases, with 13 bases left in between. The germline V gene has CDR1 SNHLY and CDR2 FYNNEI. CDR3 length equals 14 residues. CDR3 bases: TGTGCCAGCAGTGAAGCGCTGCGGAATGGGGGCTACACCTTC. This sequence encodes CASSEALRNGGYTF.